The 8 T cell receptor beta chains given below trace back to one sample, sequenced in a study of shared clonotypes between healthy human individuals (dated by TCRdb to 2019 to 2021). CD8 naive samples consisted of CD45RO-negative cells that were positively selected for CCR7, yielding a CD45RA+CCR7+ population without TemRA cells. Library preparation employed the immunoSEQ multiplex PCR assay. TCRdb took this table from immuneACCESS and kept in-frame rearrangements with V and J called. Such tables lack part of the clones; where checked against another copy, unresolved V genes explain under half of the gap, and the rest is unexplained. This sample comprises roughly 2 million clones, around 96% of them detected only once. The ten largest make up 0.9% to 1.3% of the sample. The material sequenced was naive CD8+ T cells sorted from blood. The cell subset or site label of this sample denotes: CD45RA+CCR7+. These receptors originate from a man aged 18 to 29 in good health.

This clone has a handful of counts. V is TRBV6-5 and J is TRBJ2-1; no firm D call. This CDR3 has 15 residues. The ends were cut back, 6 bases at V and 3 bases at J, with 15 bases in the middle. CDR1 MNHEY and CDR2 SVGAGI come from the germline V gene. The CDR3 sequence is CASSNRGFSYNEQFF. For the CDR3, the DNA is TGTGCCAGCAGCAATCGTGGGTTCAGCTACAATGAGCAGTTCTTC.

The chain combines TRBV28 with TRBJ1-4; D is uncertain. The germline V and J ends were trimmed by 2 bases and 8 bases, with 18 bases remaining between them. CDR1 is MDHEN and CDR2 is SYDVKM in the germline V gene. This CDR3 has 16 residues. CDR3 region: CASSLAARAAEEKLFF. The CDR3, as DNA: TGTGCCAGCAGTTTAGCGGCACGGGCAGCGGAGGAAAAACTGTTTTTT.

The chain is built from TRBV7-8 and TRBJ1-2, with 9 bases matching TRBD1. Looked up from germline, CDR1 is SGHVS and CDR2 is FQNEAQ. There are 15 residues in the CDR3. The ends lost 1 base at V and 8 bases at J; junction bases unmatched: 8. In nucleotides, the CDR3 is TGTGCCAGCAGCTTAGAAGAGGGACAGGGTCGCGGCTACACCTTC. Its protein is CASSLEEGQGRGYTF.

The V and J genes are TRBV4-1 and TRBJ1-1; the D is unclear. Trimming took 4 bases from V and 1 from J, leaving 10 bases between them. Germline V lookup: CDR1 MGHRA, CDR2 YSYEKL. The CDR3 totals 14 residues. CDR3 sequence: CASSLFGRNTEAFF. As DNA, the CDR3 is TGCGCCAGCAGCCTTTTCGGACGGAACACTGAAGCTTTCTTT.

For this clone: Its ends do not fully match the called genes, so a read error is possible. The chain links TRBV7-7 to TRBJ2-5; 8 positions match TRBD1. The CDR3 length is 15 residues. Germline values: CDR1 SSHAT, CDR2 FNYEAQ (reference sequence). The CDR3 loop reads CASSVDRGWLETQYF. In DNA, the CDR3 is TGTGCTAGCAGCGTCGACAGGGGCTGGTTGGAGACCCAGTACTTC.

This clone appeared a single time. CDR3: CASSSGWGPEAFF. CDR3 nucleotides: TGTGCCAGCAGTTCCGGATGGGGACCTGAAGCTTTCTTT. V is TRBV28 and J is TRBJ1-1; possibly TRBD1 for D (5 bases). The V end lost 4 bases, the J end lost 6 bases, and 12 bases lay between the germline ends. This CDR3 region has 13 residues. Germline CDR1 and CDR2: MDHEN and SYDVKM.

This clone occurred once. J is TRBJ2-2 and V is TRBV7-9, with a weak D call TRBD1 (6 bases). Germline lookup yields CDR1 SEHNR and CDR2 FQNEAQ (reference sequence). V was cut by 2 bases and J by 3 bases, with 22 bases left in between. The CDR3 is made up of 19 amino acids. CDR3 DNA sequence: TGTGCCAGCAGCTTAAAACAGCCGGGACAACGGTGGTACACCGGGGAGCTGTTTTTT. Protein product: CASSLKQPGQRWYTGELFF.

This chain connects TRBV7-9 to TRBJ1-6; D is uncertain. The V gene's germline CDR1 is SEHNR and CDR2 FQNEAQ (reference sequence). The V end was cut by 5 bases, the J end by 8 bases, with 13 bases between. The CDR3 has 14 residues. CDR3 region: CASSPVKGDSPLHF. The CDR3 DNA sequence: TGTGCCAGCAGCCCAGTAAAGGGTGATTCACCCCTCCACTTT.